This TCR beta chain was sequenced for a study of CXCR3-negative and CXCR3-positive naive CD8 T cells. General observations from the study: High diversity, comparable across both naive subsets, contrasted with much lower diversity in memory CD8+ cells.

Each TRB cDNA library was prepared by 5' RACE (with UMI labels). After re-calling the 5' RACE reads, TCRdb lists one entry per CDR3 protein, DNA absent. The sample includes approximately 56,000 distinct CDR3 sequences. Comments on this clonotype: As yet, its antigen is unknown.

Every subset of CD8+ T cells was sorted in triplicate at fewer than 350,000 cells each. Germline CDR1 GTSNPN, CDR2 SVGIG (reference sequence). CDR3 length equals 13 residues. The material sequenced was naive CXCR3- CD8+ T cells from blood. Documented subset: CD45RO-CCR7+CD27+CD95- naive CD8+ T cells lacking CXCR3 (TNR3-). This clonotype was obtained from a human donor in good health. Some clones in this sample may be carry-over from other donors' samples. The gene calls are TRBV30 and TRBJ2-1. The CDR3 reads CACTGRRYNEQFF.